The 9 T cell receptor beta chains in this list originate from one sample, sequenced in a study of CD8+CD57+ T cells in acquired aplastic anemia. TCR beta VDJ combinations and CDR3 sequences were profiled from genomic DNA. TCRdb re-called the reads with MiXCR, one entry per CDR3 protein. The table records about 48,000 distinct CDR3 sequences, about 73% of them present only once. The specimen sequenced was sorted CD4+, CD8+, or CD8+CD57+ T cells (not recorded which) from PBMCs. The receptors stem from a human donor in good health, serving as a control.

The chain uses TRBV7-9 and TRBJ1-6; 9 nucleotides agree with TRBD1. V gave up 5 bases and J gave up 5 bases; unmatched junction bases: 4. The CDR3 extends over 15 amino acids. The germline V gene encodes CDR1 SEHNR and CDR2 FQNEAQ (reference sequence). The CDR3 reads CASSLQGADNSPLHF. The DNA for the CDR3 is TGTGCCAGCAGCCTACAGGGGGCAGATAATTCACCCCTCCACTTT.

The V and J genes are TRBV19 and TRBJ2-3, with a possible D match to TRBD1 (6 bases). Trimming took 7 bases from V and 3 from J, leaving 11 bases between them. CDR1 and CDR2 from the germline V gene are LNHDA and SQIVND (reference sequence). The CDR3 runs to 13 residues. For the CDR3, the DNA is TGTGCCAGTACCAGGGGAAAAACAGATACGCAGTATTTT. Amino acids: CASTRGKTDTQYF.

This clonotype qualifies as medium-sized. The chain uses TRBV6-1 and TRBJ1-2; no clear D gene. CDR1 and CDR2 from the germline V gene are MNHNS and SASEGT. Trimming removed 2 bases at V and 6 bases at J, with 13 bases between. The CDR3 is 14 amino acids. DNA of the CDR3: TGTGCCAGCAGTGAAATCGGGGAGGCGGATGGCTACACCTTC. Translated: CASSEIGEADGYTF.

Here the CDR3 DNA reads TGTGCCATCAGCAGCAACACTGAAGCTTTCTTT. This codes for CAISSNTEAFF. This chain uses TRBV10-3 with TRBJ1-1; D call uncertain. The V end was cut by 6 bases, the J end by 2 bases, with 4 bases between. Germline-derived CDR1 and CDR2 are ENHRY and SYGVKD. CDR3 length: 11 amino acids.

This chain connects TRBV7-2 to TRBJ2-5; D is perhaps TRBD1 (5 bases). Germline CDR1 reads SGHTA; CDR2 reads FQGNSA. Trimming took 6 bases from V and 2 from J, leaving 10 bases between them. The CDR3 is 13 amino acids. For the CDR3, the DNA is TGTGCCAGCAGAACAGGCCTACAAGAGACCCAGTACTTC. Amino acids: CASRTGLQETQYF.

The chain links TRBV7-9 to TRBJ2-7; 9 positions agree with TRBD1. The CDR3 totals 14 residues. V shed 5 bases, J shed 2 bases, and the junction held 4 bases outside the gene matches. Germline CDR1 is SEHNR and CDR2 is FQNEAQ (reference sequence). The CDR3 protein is CASSHRDRAYEQYF. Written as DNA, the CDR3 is TGTGCCAGCAGCCACCGGGACAGGGCCTACGAGCAGTACTTC.

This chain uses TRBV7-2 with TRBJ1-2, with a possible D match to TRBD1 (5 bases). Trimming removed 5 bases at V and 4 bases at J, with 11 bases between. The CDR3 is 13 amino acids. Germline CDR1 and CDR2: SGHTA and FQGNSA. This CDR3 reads CASSEGLTYGYTF. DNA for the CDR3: TGTGCCAGCAGCGAGGGACTAACCTATGGCTACACCTTC. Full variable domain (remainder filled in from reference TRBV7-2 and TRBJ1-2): GAGVSQSPSNKVTEKGKDVELRCDPISGHTALYWYRQSLGQGLEFLIYFQGNSAPDKSGLPSDRFSAERTGGSVSTLTIQRTQQEDSAVYLCASSEGLTYGYTFGSGTRLTVV.

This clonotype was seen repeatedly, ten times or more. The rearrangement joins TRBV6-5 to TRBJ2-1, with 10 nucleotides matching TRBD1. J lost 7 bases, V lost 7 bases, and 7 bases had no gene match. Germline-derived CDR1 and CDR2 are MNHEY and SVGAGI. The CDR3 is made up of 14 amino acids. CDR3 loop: CASTSGTGENEQFF. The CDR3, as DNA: TGTGCCAGCACGTCCGGGACAGGGGAGAATGAGCAGTTCTTC.

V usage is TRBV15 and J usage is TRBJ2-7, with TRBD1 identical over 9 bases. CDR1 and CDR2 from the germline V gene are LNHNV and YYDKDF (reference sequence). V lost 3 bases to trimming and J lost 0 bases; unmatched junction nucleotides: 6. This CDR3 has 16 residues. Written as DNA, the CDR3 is TGTGCCACCAGCAGCTCCCCGGGACAGGGCTCCTACGAGCAGTACTTC. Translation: CATSSSPGQGSYEQYF.